This is a list of T cell receptor beta chains from one sample in a study of response to subunit inactivated influenza vaccine. TCRdb re-derived calls from the RT-PCR reads in MiXCR, one entry per CDR3 protein. The sample carries 300,000 to 350,000 distinct CDR3 sequences, 21% recorded once. Sequenced material: PBMCs from blood, taken about 20 months after vaccination. The receptors were sampled from a man in his fifties or sixties who received an inactivated influenza vaccine. Both conserved end residues are part of each CDR3. The D gene is left open where the match is weak. Size is stated for part of the rows, as once, few or many counts, or as a class when the clone is expanded.

V	J	D	size	CDR3	DNA
TRBV28	TRBJ1-3	.	.	CASEDRNTIYF	TGTGCCAGCGAGGACCGAAACACCATATATTTT
TRBV5-1	TRBJ1-2	.	.	CASSEDSNYGYTF	TGCGCCAGCAGCGAGGACAGTAACTATGGCTACACCTTC
TRBV5-1	TRBJ2-1	TRBD2	few	CASSLALAGIGNEQFF	TGCGCCAGCAGCTTGGCTTTAGCGGGGATAGGCAATGAGCAGTTCTTC
TRBV6-2/TRBV6-3	TRBJ1-5	.	few	CASSEVGRFLSNQPQHF	TGTGCCAGCAGTGAGGTCGGCAGATTCCTTAGCAATCAGCCCCAGCATTTT
TRBV7-9	TRBJ1-1	.	many	CASGPPGENTEAFF	TGTGCCAGCGGGCCCCCGGGGGAGAACACTGAAGCTTTCTTT
TRBV6-2/TRBV6-3	TRBJ1-1	.	.	CASSYSHLGGMNTEAFF	TGTGCCAGCAGTTACTCGCATCTTGGGGGAATGAACACTGAAGCTTTCTTT
TRBV12-3/TRBV12-4	TRBJ2-4	TRBD1	.	CASSFGTENVQYF	TGTGCCAGCAGTTTCGGGACAGAAAACGTTCAGTACTTC
TRBV5-1	TRBJ2-4	TRBD1	.	CASSSQGVQNIQYF	TGCGCCAGCAGCTCCCAGGGGGTCCAAAACATTCAGTACTTC
TRBV6-2/TRBV6-3	TRBJ2-6	.	few	CASTTPLSGANVLTF	TGTGCCAGCACCACCCCCCTATCTGGGGCCAACGTCCTGACTTTC
TRBV6-1	TRBJ1-5	TRBD1	few	CATGTGGSKQPQHF	TGTGCCACCGGGACAGGGGGCAGTAAACAGCCCCAGCATTTT
TRBV11-2	TRBJ2-5	.	.	CASSLVGQTYQETQYF	TGTGCCAGCAGCTTAGTGGGGCAGACGTACCAAGAGACCCAGTACTTC
TRBV5-1	TRBJ2-3	TRBD2	few	CASSTSGTSDTQYF	TGCGCCAGCTCTACGAGCGGGACTTCAGATACGCAGTATTTT
TRBV4-3	TRBJ2-4	TRBD1	few	CASSQGLGTALAKNIQYF	TGCGCCAGCAGCCAGGGCCTTGGGACAGCACTAGCCAAAAACATTCAGTACTTC
TRBV12-3/TRBV12-4	TRBJ1-1	.	few	CASSLEGRMEAFF	TGTGCCAGCAGTTTAGAGGGCAGGATGGAAGCTTTCTTT
TRBV7-2	TRBJ1-1	.	.	CASSLVRENTEAFF	TGTGCCAGCAGCTTAGTGAGGGAGAACACTGAAGCTTTCTTT